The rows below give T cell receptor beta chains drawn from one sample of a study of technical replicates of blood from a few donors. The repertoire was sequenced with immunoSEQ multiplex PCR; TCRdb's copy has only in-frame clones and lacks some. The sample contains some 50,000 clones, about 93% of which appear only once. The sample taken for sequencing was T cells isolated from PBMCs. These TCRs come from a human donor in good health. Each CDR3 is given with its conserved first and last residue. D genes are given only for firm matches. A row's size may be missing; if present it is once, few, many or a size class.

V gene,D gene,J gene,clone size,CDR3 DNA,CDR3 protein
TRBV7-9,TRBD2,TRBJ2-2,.,TGTGCCAGCAGCTTAGGGAGCGGGACCTCCGGGGAGCTGTTTTTT,CASSLGSGTSGELFF
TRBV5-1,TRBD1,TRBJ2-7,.,TGCGCCAGCAGCCCGACAGGGGGCCACTCCTACGAGCAGTACTTC,CASSPTGGHSYEQYF
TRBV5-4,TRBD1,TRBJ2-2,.,TGTGCCAGCAGGCGGACAGGGGGCCCAACCGGGGAGCTGTTTTTT,CASRRTGGPTGELFF
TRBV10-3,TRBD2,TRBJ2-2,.,TGTGCCATCAGTCCCCGGCCTAGCGGAGACACCGGGGAGCTGTTTTTT,CAISPRPSGDTGELFF
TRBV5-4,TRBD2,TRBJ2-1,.,TGTGCCAGCAGCTTGGGGACTAGTGTCAATGAGCAGTTCTTC,CASSLGTSVNEQFF
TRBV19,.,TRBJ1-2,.,TGTGCCAGTAGTATTAGCTTAACTAACTATGGCTACACCTTC,CASSISLTNYGYTF
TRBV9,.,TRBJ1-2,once,TGTGCCAGCAGCGTAGGCTACAGTATTAACTATGGCTACACCTTC,CASSVGYSINYGYTF
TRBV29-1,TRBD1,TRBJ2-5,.,TGCAGCGTCTACAGGGGGCAACTGGAGACCCAGTACTTC,CSVYRGQLETQYF
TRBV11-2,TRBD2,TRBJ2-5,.,TGTGCCAGCAGCTTAGGGCGTTACAAAGGGGCGCGGGGGGAAGAGACCCAGTACTTC,CASSLGRYKGARGEETQYF
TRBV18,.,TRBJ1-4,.,TGTGCCAGCTCACCGGAGACCGCTATAAATGAAAAACTGTTTTTT,CASSPETAINEKLFF
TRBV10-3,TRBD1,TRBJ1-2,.,TGTGCCATCAGCGAAAACCGACAGGGGACCTATGGCTACACCTTC,CAISENRQGTYGYTF
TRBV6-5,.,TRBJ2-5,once,TGTGCCAGCGGACTGCGTCAGAAGACCCAGTACTTC,CASGLRQKTQYF
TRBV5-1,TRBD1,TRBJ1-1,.,TGCGCCAGCAGCTTCTTGGACAGGCTGGGTGGTGAAGCTTTCTTT,CASSFLDRLGGEAFF
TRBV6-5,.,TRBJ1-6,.,TGTGCCAGCAGTTACGGGGAGTATTACGATAATTTACCCCTCCACTTT,CASSYGEYYDNLPLHF
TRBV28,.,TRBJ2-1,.,TGTGCCAGCAGTCTCAATGAGCAGTTCTTC,CASSLNEQFF
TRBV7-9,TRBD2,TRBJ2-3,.,TGTGCCAGCAGTAAAACTAGCGGGGGGGCCTTCTTCAGCTCAGATACGCAGTATTTT,CASSKTSGGAFFSSDTQYF
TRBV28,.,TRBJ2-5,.,TGTGCCAGCAGTTTTCCCCGACTAGAAGAGACCCAGTACTTC,CASSFPRLEETQYF
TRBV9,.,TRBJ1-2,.,TGTGCCAGCAGCGTAGTGGGGCAGTTCCTTTATGGCTACACCTTC,CASSVVGQFLYGYTF
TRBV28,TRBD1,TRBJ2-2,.,TGTGCCAGCAGTTCGCTACGACAGGGAGCGAACACCGGGGAGCTGTTTTTT,CASSSLRQGANTGELFF
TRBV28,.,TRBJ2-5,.,TGTGCCAGCAGTTTGCCGCCGGGGGAGACCCAGTACTTC,CASSLPPGETQYF
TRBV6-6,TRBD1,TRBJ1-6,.,TGTGCCAGCAGTTACCCGCCCGACAGGGGAAATTCACCCCTCCACTTT,CASSYPPDRGNSPLHF
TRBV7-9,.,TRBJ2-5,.,TGTGCCAGCAGCTTAGAGGAGGGACCCCGTGGGTTCCACCAAGAGACCCAGTACTTC,CASSLEEGPRGFHQETQYF
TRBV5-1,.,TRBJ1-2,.,TGCGCCAGCAGCTTGGGGATGGTCGGGGTCGCTACCCTTGGGGACACCTTC,CASSLGMVGVATLGDTF
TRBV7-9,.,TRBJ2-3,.,TGTGCCAGCGGGCAGCTCAGCACAGATACGCAGTATTTT,CASGQLSTDTQYF
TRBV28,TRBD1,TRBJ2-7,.,TGTGCCAGCGTTCGGGACAGGGGGGACTACGAGCAGTACTTC,CASVRDRGDYEQYF